These T cell receptor beta chains were read from a single sample in a study of memory CD4+ T cells and cytomegalovirus serostatus. Method: immunoSEQ multiplex PCR; TCRdb's copy keeps in-frame clones and lacks some. The sample carries 61,000 or so clones, roughly 80% recorded once. Material for sequencing was memory CD4+ T cells from blood. These receptors all stem from an adult in good health and CMV-seronegative. Some clones in this sample may be carry-over from other donors' samples. CDR3s include the opening cysteine and the closing phenylalanine or tryptophan. The order of the fields is V gene, clone size, J gene, D gene, CDR3 DNA, CDR3 protein. D genes are given only for firm matches. Only part of the rows carry a size: once, few, many, or a class if the clone is expanded.

TRBV7-2	.	TRBJ2-1	TRBD1	TGTGCCAGCACCACGGCAGGGGGTGGCTACAATGAGCAGTTCTTC	CASTTAGGGYNEQFF
TRBV21-1	.	TRBJ2-1	.	TGTGCCAGCAGCAAACTCGGCAGAGTACTCGTCTTTGAGCAGTTCTTC	CASSKLGRVLVFEQFF
TRBV2	.	TRBJ1-4	TRBD1	TGTGCCAGCATCTATTCAGGGACAGAGCTGTTTTTT	CASIYSGTELFF
TRBV6-5	.	TRBJ1-4	TRBD1	TGTGCCAGCAGGGGAAATGACAGGGGAAGTGAAAAACTGTTTTTT	CASRGNDRGSEKLFF
TRBV29-1	once	TRBJ1-3	.	TGCAGCGTTGGGGGTTCTGGAAACACCATATATTTT	CSVGGSGNTIYF
TRBV15	.	TRBJ1-6	TRBD1	TGTGCCACCAGCCGGGATCGACATCCGGGACAGGGTTCACCCCTCCACTTT	CATSRDRHPGQGSPLHF
TRBV18	.	TRBJ1-1	.	TGTGCCAGCTCACCAAACAGGAACACTGAAGCTTTCTTT	CASSPNRNTEAFF
TRBV7-2	once	TRBJ2-3	.	TGTGCCAGCAGCTTAGTTCGTGATACGCAGTATTTT	CASSLVRDTQYF
TRBV28	.	TRBJ2-1	.	TGTGCCAGCAGTACCTTAACTAGAAATAACAATGAGCAGTTCTTC	CASSTLTRNNNEQFF
TRBV28	.	TRBJ2-7	TRBD1	TGTGCCAGCAGAACCCCGAGGACAGGTAGCTCCTACGAGCAGTACTTC	CASRTPRTGSSYEQYF
TRBV19	few	TRBJ1-1	TRBD1	TGTGCCAGTAGTCTAATCCCGACAGGGATGAACACTGAAGCTTTCTTT	CASSLIPTGMNTEAFF
TRBV10-3	.	TRBJ1-3	.	TGTGCCATCGGACAGCTCTCTGGAAACACCATATATTTT	CAIGQLSGNTIYF
TRBV7-3	.	TRBJ2-7	TRBD1	TGTGCCAGCAGCTTAGTAGGGACAGGTTACGAGCAGTACTTC	CASSLVGTGYEQYF
TRBV4-1	.	TRBJ2-1	.	TGCGCCAGCAGCCAATCGGACATAGCCTTCAATGAGCAGTTCTTC	CASSQSDIAFNEQFF
TRBV6-5	.	TRBJ2-3	.	TGTGCCAGCATGAGGGCTAGTCAAAATACGCAGTATTTT	CASMRASQNTQYF
TRBV7-8	.	TRBJ1-5	.	TGTGCCAGCAGCTTAGGCCCGGCGCCACCTTATCAGCCCCAGCATTTT	CASSLGPAPPYQPQHF
TRBV19	.	TRBJ2-5	TRBD2	TGTGCCAGTAGTGGGCCCGGGACTAGAGAGACCCAGTACTTC	CASSGPGTRETQYF
TRBV7-7	.	TRBJ2-5	.	TGTGCTAGCGGACAGGACCAAGAGACCCAGTACTTC	CASGQDQETQYF
TRBV5-4	.	TRBJ1-2	.	TGTGCCAGCAGCTTGGTTCGGGGGATGGAAGGCTACACCTTC	CASSLVRGMEGYTF
TRBV7-9	.	TRBJ1-2	.	TGTGCCAGCAGCTTAAATCAGGGTACCTATGGCTACACCTTC	CASSLNQGTYGYTF
TRBV25-1	.	TRBJ1-6	.	TGTGCCAGCAGTGAGGGACAAAATTCACCCCTCCACTTT	CASSEGQNSPLHF
TRBV6-1	once	TRBJ2-7	TRBD1	TGTGCCAGCAGTGGAGGAGGGACAGGGCGCTACGAGCAGTACTTC	CASSGGGTGRYEQYF
TRBV28	.	TRBJ1-2	.	TGTGCCAGCAGTTTGCCGGGGGCGGGGTATGGCTACACCTTC	CASSLPGAGYGYTF
TRBV7-2	.	TRBJ2-5	TRBD2	TGTGCCAGCAGCTTAGGGCTTTTGCGGGGGAGCCAAGAGACCCAGTACTTC	CASSLGLLRGSQETQYF
TRBV30	.	TRBJ1-2	TRBD1	TGTGCCTGGAGTTACAGGGGTCGTGGCTACACCTTC	CAWSYRGRGYTF
TRBV15	.	TRBJ1-1	.	TGTGCCACCAGCAGATCGAGGGGGTCCACTGAAGCTTTCTTT	CATSRSRGSTEAFF
TRBV12-5	.	TRBJ1-1	TRBD1	TGTGCTAGTCATAGGACAGGGGGAATCCCTTTAATGAACACTGAAGCTTTCTTT	CASHRTGGIPLMNTEAFF
TRBV28	.	TRBJ2-7	TRBD2	TGTGCCAGCAGTAATCTTAGCGGGAGAGTAAACGAGCAGTACTTC	CASSNLSGRVNEQYF
TRBV11-2	few	TRBJ2-7	.	TGTGCCAGCAGAGAGAGGGGGGGACGCGAGCAGTACTTC	CASRERGGREQYF
TRBV9	.	TRBJ1-2	.	TGTGCCAGCAGCGTAGCGGACAGTTACTATGGCTACACCTTC	CASSVADSYYGYTF
TRBV7-8	.	TRBJ2-5	TRBD1	TGTGCCAGCAGCTTAGAGACAGGGAAAGAGACCCAGTACTTC	CASSLETGKETQYF
TRBV19	once	TRBJ2-3	TRBD2	TGTGCCAGTAGTTTAGGGCACAAACTAGCGGGAGCTCGTCCGTATTTT	CASSLGHKLAGARPYF
TRBV19	.	TRBJ1-5	.	TGTGCCAGTAGTATGATGGCGCGGCAGCCCCAGCATTTT	CASSMMARQPQHF
TRBV11-3	.	TRBJ2-1	TRBD2	TGTGCCAGCAGCTTAGGGACTAGCGGGGGGGCAGATGAGCAGTTCTTC	CASSLGTSGGADEQFF
TRBV7-3	.	TRBJ2-3	TRBD2	TGTGCCAGCAGCCTACGATCGACGGGAGGGTGGTTAGAGGACGGCACAGATACGCAGTATTTT	CASSLRSTGGWLEDGTDTQYF
TRBV5-6	few	TRBJ1-1	.	TGTGCCAGCAGCTTCGGTCCCACTGAAGCTTTCTTT	CASSFGPTEAFF
TRBV6-5	.	TRBJ1-3	.	TGTGCCAGCAGTCCCCAGGGGCAACAGGGAAACACCATATATTTT	CASSPQGQQGNTIYF
TRBV4-1	.	TRBJ1-1	.	TGCGCCAGCAGGGGGAAATGGGGAGCCAGGTGGGCTTTCTTT	CASRGKWGARWAFF
TRBV5-1	.	TRBJ1-1	.	TGCGCCAGCAGCTTGGACGGCGGCAGGGGTGGCACTGAAGCTTTCTTT	CASSLDGGRGGTEAFF
TRBV10-3	.	TRBJ2-2	TRBD2	TGTGCCATCACCCCGGGACTAGCAGGGACCGGGGAGCTGTTTTTT	CAITPGLAGTGELFF
TRBV7-8	.	TRBJ1-4	.	TGTGCCAGCAGCCACAGTAAGGGTGAAAAACTGTTTTTT	CASSHSKGEKLFF
TRBV6-1	.	TRBJ1-5	.	TGTGCCAGCATGTTAGTAAGCAATCAGCCCCAGCATTTT	CASMLVSNQPQHF
TRBV10-2	.	TRBJ1-1	.	TGCGCCAGCGAAAAAGGGGGTGAGGGTTACACTGAAGCTTTCTTT	CASEKGGEGYTEAFF
TRBV7-2	.	TRBJ2-2	.	TGTGCCAGCAGCTTAGGGGGGTTCACCGGGGAGCTGTTTTTT	CASSLGGFTGELFF
TRBV7-8	.	TRBJ1-1	.	TGTGCCAGCAGCCACCACAGGAACATGAACACTGAAGCTTTCTTT	CASSHHRNMNTEAFF
TRBV7-2	.	TRBJ2-2	.	TGTGCCAGCAGCTTGTACAGCCCCGTGGTCACCGGGGAGCTGTTTTTT	CASSLYSPVVTGELFF
TRBV4-3	.	TRBJ1-6	.	TGCGCCAGCAGCCACGAAGGACAGCGCCTCCCCCTCCACTTT	CASSHEGQRLPLHF
TRBV29-1	few	TRBJ1-1	.	TGCAGCGTTGTACGGGACTTGTACACTGAAGCTTTCTTT	CSVVRDLYTEAFF
TRBV6-5	.	TRBJ2-2	.	TGTGCCAGCAGTTACTCTAACGGCAACACCGGGGAGCTGTTTTTT	CASSYSNGNTGELFF
TRBV19	.	TRBJ1-5	.	TGTGCCAGTGGGCGCATAAATCAGCCCCAGCATTTT	CASGRINQPQHF
TRBV5-1	.	TRBJ2-3	.	TGCGCCAGCAGCTTCATGCCGGACGACACAGATACGCAGTATTTT	CASSFMPDDTDTQYF
TRBV7-9	.	TRBJ2-3	TRBD2	TGTGCCAGCAGCCCGACTAGCCCCGGCACAGATACGCAGTATTTT	CASSPTSPGTDTQYF
TRBV7-8	.	TRBJ1-1	TRBD1	TGTGCCAGCAGCTCCCGGGACAGGGTGGGGGTAAGGAGCACTGAAGCTTTCTTT	CASSSRDRVGVRSTEAFF
TRBV5-8	once	TRBJ1-4	.	TGTGCCAGCAGCTTTTTAGGGGCCAATGAAAAACTGTTTTTT	CASSFLGANEKLFF